This is a list of T cell receptor beta chains from one sample in a study of blood T cell repertoires in COVID-19. TCRdb keeps only in-frame clones here, not all; method: immunoSEQ multiplex PCR. The sample contains 400,000 or so clones, 80% to 95% of which appear only once. The sequenced material came from PBMCs or T cells enriched from blood (not recorded which). These receptors were taken from a man aged 18 to 30 who had recovered from COVID-19. The CDR3 runs from the conserved cysteine through the conserved F or W. A D gene is named only where the DNA matches it firmly. A clone size is listed for some rows: how often the clone was seen (once, few, many), or a class if it is expanded.

d_gene,abundance,v_gene,j_gene,len,CDR3aa,CDR3nt
NA,NA,TRBV29-1,TRBJ1-2,14,CSVEDRSGDNGYTF,TGCAGCGTTGAAGATCGGTCAGGGGACAATGGCTACACCTTC
TRBD1,NA,TRBV7-9,TRBJ2-3,16,CASSSDRVGSTDTQYF,TGTGCCAGCAGCTCTGACAGGGTCGGAAGCACAGATACGCAGTATTTT
NA,NA,TRBV2,TRBJ2-6,12,CASSRSSNVLTF,TGTGCCAGCAGTCGATCGAGCAACGTCCTGACTTTC
TRBD2,NA,TRBV28,TRBJ2-1,18,CASTEIPSWGGTYNEQFF,TGTGCCAGCACCGAGATCCCGAGTTGGGGGGGAACCTACAATGAGCAGTTCTTC
TRBD2,NA,TRBV24-1,TRBJ2-1,17,CATSEPTRAGGYNEQFF,TGTGCCACCAGTGAGCCAACCAGGGCGGGAGGGTACAATGAGCAGTTCTTC
TRBD1,NA,TRBV28,TRBJ2-3,17,CASSPPSGTGKTDTQYF,TGTGCCAGCAGTCCCCCCTCCGGGACAGGGAAAACAGATACGCAGTATTTT
NA,NA,TRBV4-1,TRBJ1-2,17,CASSQDPSLPLIYGYTF,TGCGCCAGCAGCCAAGATCCGTCACTCCCCCTTATCTATGGCTACACCTTC
NA,NA,TRBV6-1,TRBJ1-2,14,CASSEQGYGYGYTF,TGTGCCAGCAGTGAACAGGGTTATGGGTATGGCTACACCTTC
NA,once,TRBV19,TRBJ1-6,14,CASLAPGVDSPLHF,TGTGCCAGCCTAGCGCCGGGGGTCGATTCACCCCTCCACTTT
TRBD1,NA,TRBV28,TRBJ1-5,14,CASSAWTGGQPQHF,TGTGCCAGCAGCGCCTGGACAGGGGGGCAGCCCCAGCATTTT
TRBD2,NA,TRBV27,TRBJ2-3,16,CASSLRGTSGLNTQYF,TGTGCCAGCAGCTTACGAGGGACTAGCGGGCTAAATACGCAGTATTTT
TRBD1,NA,TRBV2,TRBJ2-1,15,CASSAVGTEYNEQFF,TGTGCCAGCAGTGCCGTCGGGACAGAGTACAATGAGCAGTTCTTC
NA,NA,TRBV7-3,TRBJ1-6,14,CASSAGQPNSPLHF,TGTGCCAGCAGCGCGGGCCAACCTAATTCACCCCTCCACTTT
TRBD1,once,TRBV19,TRBJ1-2,16,CASSIAQGAREYGYTF,TGTGCCAGTAGTATCGCCCAGGGGGCGAGGGAATATGGCTACACCTTC
NA,NA,TRBV6-2/TRBV6-3,TRBJ2-7,13,CASSYSRSPEQYF,TGTGCCAGCAGTTACTCGAGATCCCCCGAGCAGTACTTC
TRBD1,NA,TRBV19,TRBJ1-5,15,CASSLGQGGNQPQHF,TGTGCCAGTAGCCTCGGACAGGGGGGCAATCAGCCCCAGCATTTT
NA,NA,TRBV7-8,TRBJ1-5,14,CASSTQGAGQPQHF,TGTGCCAGCAGCACACAAGGGGCAGGCCAGCCCCAGCATTTT
NA,NA,TRBV4-1,TRBJ2-7,16,CASSQGATGQSYEQYF,TGCGCCAGCAGCCAAGGAGCAACAGGGCAAAGCTACGAGCAGTACTTC
NA,NA,TRBV11-2,TRBJ2-3,14,CASSFPGNLDTQYF,TGTGCCAGCAGCTTTCCAGGAAATCTAGATACGCAGTATTTT
TRBD1,NA,TRBV27,TRBJ1-6,15,CASSLEGQRNSPLHF,TGTGCCAGCAGTTTAGAGGGACAGCGTAATTCACCCCTCCACTTT
NA,once,TRBV6-5,TRBJ2-3,15,CASRPSSASTDTQYF,TGTGCCAGCCGACCTTCTAGCGCTAGCACAGATACGCAGTATTTT
TRBD1,NA,TRBV5-1,TRBJ1-6,15,CASSFNDRVEGPLHF,TGCGCCAGCAGCTTTAACGACAGGGTCGAGGGACCCCTCCACTTT
TRBD1,NA,TRBV23-1,TRBJ2-7,13,CAPLGQGFHEQYF,TGCGCTCCCCTGGGACAGGGGTTTCACGAGCAGTACTTC
TRBD1,NA,TRBV6-1,TRBJ1-6,15,CASSEGTGDNSPLHF,TGTGCCAGCAGTGAAGGGACAGGAGATAATTCACCCCTCCACTTT
NA,NA,TRBV28,TRBJ2-7,13,CASSFGTSYEQYF,TGTGCCAGCAGTTTTGGGACAAGCTACGAGCAGTACTTC
NA,NA,TRBV5-4,TRBJ1-2,13,CASSYLINYGYTF,TGTGCCAGCAGCTACCTAATAAACTATGGCTACACCTTC
NA,NA,TRBV19,TRBJ2-1,14,CASSTQGTYNEQFF,TGTGCCAGTAGTACCCAGGGAACCTACAATGAGCAGTTCTTC
NA,NA,TRBV13,TRBJ1-3,15,CASGGREPGGNTIYF,TGTGCCAGTGGCGGGAGGGAACCCGGTGGAAACACCATATATTTT
TRBD1,once,TRBV6-2/TRBV6-3,TRBJ2-7,15,CASSYWDSFSYEQYF,TGTGCCAGCAGTTACTGGGACAGCTTCTCCTACGAGCAGTACTTC
NA,NA,TRBV30,TRBJ1-2,12,CAWGTGPYGYTF,TGTGCCTGGGGAACAGGGCCATATGGCTACACCTTC
TRBD1,NA,TRBV19,TRBJ1-1,14,CASRVGGDATEAFF,TGTGCCAGTAGGGTAGGGGGCGACGCGACTGAAGCTTTCTTT
NA,NA,TRBV9,TRBJ1-5,14,CASSVGQANQPQHF,TGTGCCAGCAGCGTGGGACAAGCAAATCAGCCCCAGCATTTT
NA,NA,TRBV3-1/TRBV3-2,TRBJ1-6,14,CASSPRDIRSPLHF,TGTGCCAGCAGCCCCCGGGACATCCGTTCACCCCTCCACTTT
NA,NA,TRBV7-9,TRBJ1-2,15,CASSLEAGLYYGYTF,TGTGCCAGCAGCTTAGAGGCCGGACTTTATTATGGCTACACCTTC
NA,once,TRBV5-8,TRBJ2-4,11,CASSKGSVQYF,TGTGCCAGCAGCAAGGGGTCGGTTCAGTACTTC
TRBD1,NA,TRBV9,TRBJ1-2,16,CASSPRPGTANYGYTF,TGTGCCAGCAGCCCCCGTCCCGGGACAGCCAACTATGGCTACACCTTC
TRBD2,once,TRBV10-3,TRBJ2-7,14,CAIIPGLAGGQQYF,TGTGCCATCATCCCGGGACTAGCGGGAGGCCAGCAGTACTTC
TRBD2,NA,TRBV6-5,TRBJ2-2,15,CASKESGGYTGELFF,TGTGCCAGCAAAGAGAGCGGGGGTTACACCGGGGAGCTGTTTTTT
NA,NA,TRBV12-3/TRBV12-4,TRBJ1-1,13,CASSLGQNTEAFF,TGTGCCAGCAGCCTGGGACAGAACACTGAAGCTTTCTTT
NA,NA,TRBV5-6,TRBJ2-6,16,CASSLAGLSGANVLTF,TGTGCCAGCAGCTTGGCCGGTCTCTCTGGGGCCAACGTCCTGACTTTC
TRBD2,NA,TRBV19,TRBJ2-7,16,CASSSRTSGRTYEQYF,TGTGCCAGTAGCTCAAGGACTAGCGGGAGGACTTACGAGCAGTACTTC
NA,few,TRBV28,TRBJ2-5,15,CASSFLYAGEETQYF,TGTGCCAGCAGTTTCCTCTACGCCGGGGAAGAGACCCAGTACTTC
NA,NA,TRBV28,TRBJ2-5,12,CASKRAQETQYF,TGTGCCAGCAAGAGGGCCCAAGAGACCCAGTACTTC
NA,NA,TRBV18,TRBJ1-5,14,CASSPSGVEQPQHF,TGTGCCAGCTCACCTTCAGGGGTTGAGCAGCCCCAGCATTTT
NA,once,TRBV28,TRBJ2-6,14,CASRQGSGANVLTF,TGTGCCAGCCGGCAGGGCTCTGGGGCCAACGTCCTGACTTTC
TRBD2,NA,TRBV6-1,TRBJ2-1,16,CASSEVPGGSYNEQFF,TGTGCCAGCAGTGAAGTTCCGGGGGGGTCCTACAATGAGCAGTTCTTC
TRBD1,NA,TRBV7-9,TRBJ2-2,16,CASSLGTGGDTGELFF,TGTGCCAGCAGCCTCGGGACAGGGGGCGACACCGGGGAGCTGTTTTTT
NA,NA,TRBV3-1/TRBV3-2,TRBJ1-1,14,CASSQAQGDTEAFF,TGTGCCAGCAGCCAAGCACAGGGAGATACTGAAGCTTTCTTT
TRBD2,NA,TRBV11-2,TRBJ2-2,15,CASSPGGMNTGELFF,TGTGCCAGCAGTCCCGGGGGGATGAACACCGGGGAGCTGTTTTTT
NA,NA,TRBV27,TRBJ1-1,14,CATKDSLMNTEAFF,TGTGCCACGAAGGACAGTCTCATGAACACTGAAGCTTTCTTT
TRBD1,NA,TRBV28,TRBJ1-6,16,CASSLGGKGSNSPLHF,TGTGCCAGCAGTCTAGGGGGCAAGGGGTCTAATTCACCCCTCCACTTT
TRBD1,NA,TRBV27,TRBJ1-2,14,CASSLSKGAYGYTF,TGTGCCAGCAGTTTATCTAAGGGGGCGTATGGCTACACCTTC
NA,NA,TRBV30,TRBJ1-6,14,CAFGIPERDSPLHF,TGTGCCTTCGGGATACCCGAAAGGGATTCACCCCTCCACTTT